What follows is one T cell receptor (beta chain) and its context. TCRdb re-analysed the RACE reads in MiXCR, keeping a single row per CDR3 protein. The sample shows about 400,000 distinct CDR3 sequences, about 6% of them seen only once. Time point given: patch test 2, 6 weeks after DPC sensitization. Noted treatment: therapeutic diphenylcyclopropenone sensitization with weekly scalp DPC. The data were obtained in a study of human T cells and chemical hapten exposure. Study-level background: Throughout the approximately 25-week study, diphenylcyclopropenone was applied weekly to the patients' scalps. How much TCR each sample yielded varied, mostly because pooled library volumes differed slightly.

CDR3 size: 15 residues. Germline assignment: CDR1 SEHNR and CDR2 FQNEAQ (reference sequence). The V gene lost 1 base and the J gene lost 1 base, with 9 bases spanning the gap. The starting material was whole blood, obtained in connection with sensitization to the hapten diphenylcyclopropenone (DPC). The sequence was obtained from a woman under 30 with alopecia areata. Some clones in this sample may be carry-over from other donors' samples. The chain couples TRBV7-9 to TRBJ2-3; D gene unclear. In DNA form, the CDR3 reads TGTGCCAGCAGCTTAGGCCTAGTGGGCACAGATACGCAGTATTTT. Amino acids: CASSLGLVGTDTQYF.